The present entry profiles one T cell receptor (beta chain) with its context. Repertoires were generated with immunoSEQ multiplex PCR, while TCRdb's copy carries only in-frame clones and drops some. The sample has under 50,000 clones, around 91% seen once. The source of the sample is a study of T cell changes during pregnancy in multiple sclerosis. The germline gives CDR1 LGHNA, CDR2 YSLEER. The CDR3 runs 14 residues. V shed 1 base and J shed 7 bases, with 11 bases lying between them. The sequence was obtained from a female donor in good health, enrolled as a control in a pregnancy study. The rearrangement uses TRBV4-3 and TRBJ1-3; the D gene is possibly TRBD1 (5 bases). Here the sequenced sample was CD4+ T cells from peripheral blood mononuclear cells, taken in the second trimester of pregnancy. For the CDR3, the DNA is TGCGCCAGCAGCCAAGGGGGCATCGGGAACACCATATATTTT. Translating it yields CASSQGGIGNTIYF.